The source of this T cell receptor (beta chain) is a study of blood T cell repertoires in COVID-19. Germline CDR1 is SGHRS and CDR2 is YFSETQ. V dropped 3 bases and J dropped 2; count of bases not matched to a gene: 5. CDR3 length equals 15 residues. As handled by the study authors: The authors estimated nucleated cell counts from reference gene primer amplification. Sequenced by immunoSEQ multiplex PCR; TCRdb stores in-frame clones only, minus some. V and J calls and clone size are given by that table; D and trimming were obtained from the DNA. Among about 200,000 clones listed, 81% were seen once. The source material was peripheral blood. The clonotype was recovered from a woman of 80 years or more with acute or convalescent COVID-19. The genes are TRBV5-1 and TRBJ2-5; 9 bases are shared with TRBD2. The CDR3 region is CASSSSAGGQETQYF. The CDR3, as DNA: TGCGCCAGCAGCTCGTCCGCGGGGGGGCAAGAGACCCAGTACTTC.